This T cell receptor (beta chain) emerged from a study of shared clonotypes between healthy human individuals. Some clones are missing from TCRdb's copy, which holds only in-frame ones; the method was immunoSEQ multiplex PCR. The sample lists some 1.4 million clones; about 96% were seen once. The source of this sequence is a young man in good health. The sequencing sample was made of naive CD4+ T cells sorted from blood. Documented subset: CD45RA+ positively selected.

The CDR3 nucleotides are TGTGCCAGCAGTATCCCCGGACAGGGTGAGACCCAGTACTTC. Protein sequence: CASSIPGQGETQYF. The chain employs TRBV7-2 and TRBJ2-5; 8 nucleotides agree with TRBD1. There are 14 residues in the CDR3. The germline CDR1 and CDR2 sequences are SGHTA and FQGNSA. With V trimmed by 6 bases and J by 5 bases, 8 bases remained unmatched.